One and the same sample provided the 31 T cell receptor beta chains below, sequenced in a study of siplizumab effects on memory and regulatory T cells. Only in-frame clones appear in the TCRdb table, and some are missing; sequencing was by immunoSEQ multiplex PCR. The sample includes around 95,000 clones, approximately 94% of them seen just once. The specimen sequenced was non-Treg CD4+ T cells sorted from blood. The receptors stem from a human donor in good health.

The chain uses TRBV10-3 and TRBJ2-2; TRBD1 matches 10 bases. The CDR3 is 17 residues long. Unmatched junction bases numbered 12, after V lost 10 bases and J lost 1 base. Germline-derived CDR1 and CDR2 are ENHRY and SYGVKD. Here the CDR3 DNA reads TGTGCCACCTCCCTCAGACAGGGGGCGGGGAACACCGGGGAGCTGTTTTTT. Its translation is CATSLRQGAGNTGELFF.

This sequence joins TRBV28 and TRBJ2-3; 7 nucleotides agree with TRBD2. Germline V gene sequence: CDR1 MDHEN, CDR2 SYDVKM. The CDR3 has 14 amino acids. V gave up 5 bases and J gave up 5 bases; unmatched junction bases: 7. The DNA of the CDR3 is TGTGCCAGCAGTCCGGGGGGACGTATAGATACGCAGTATTTT. This gives the protein CASSPGGRIDTQYF.

The rearrangement links TRBV27 to TRBJ1-2; D not certain. Germline CDR1 and CDR2: MNHEY and SMNVEV (reference sequence). The CDR3 has 18 amino acids. V was pared by 6 bases and J by 3 bases, with 26 bases between. CDR3 bases: TGTGCCAGCAGGTCCGACGCTGGTAGTTGGTTTAGTGACTATGGCTACACCTTC. Protein product: CASRSDAGSWFSDYGYTF.

The chain is built from TRBV9 and TRBJ2-2; possible D gene TRBD1, 5 bases. The CDR3 runs 14 residues. The V end lost 1 base, the J end lost 7 bases, and 11 bases lay between the germline ends. Germline V gene lookup returns CDR1 SGDLS and CDR2 YYNGEE. This CDR3 reads CASSVNQGGGELFF. The DNA of the CDR3 is TGTGCCAGCAGCGTAAACCAGGGCGGCGGGGAGCTGTTTTTT.

This sequence joins TRBV2 and TRBJ2-5; D is perhaps TRBD1 (6 bases). V was clipped by 4 bases and J by 1 base, with 13 bases between them. In germline, CDR1 is SNHLY, CDR2 FYNNEI. This CDR3 is 15 amino acids long. In DNA form, the CDR3 reads TGTGCCAGCAGTGTCCAGGGGACGACCCAAGAGACCCAGTACTTC. Translation gives CASSVQGTTQETQYF. The full variable domain, with the rest looked up from reference TRBV2 and TRBJ2-5, is EPEVTQTPSHQVTQMGQEVILRCVPISNHLYFYWYRQILGQKVEFLVSFYNNEISEKSEIFDDQFSVERPDGSNFTLKIRSTKLEDSAMYFCASSVQGTTQETQYFGPGTRLLVL.

This rearrangement joins TRBV27 to TRBJ1-5, with no clear D. The V end was cut by 5 bases, the J end by 1 base, with 12 bases between. Germline CDR1 MNHEY, CDR2 SMNVEV (reference sequence). This CDR3 region has 15 residues. The CDR3 loop reads CASSMGRMSNQPQHF. Written as DNA, the CDR3 is TGTGCCAGCAGTATGGGCAGGATGAGCAATCAGCCCCAGCATTTT.

V is TRBV10-3 and J is TRBJ1-1; TRBD1 is a possible D gene (5 bases). V gave up 6 bases and J gave up 0 bases, with 8 bases separating them. The CDR3 loop spans 13 amino acids. In germline, CDR1 is ENHRY, CDR2 SYGVKD. Written as DNA, the CDR3 is TGTGCCATCAGACAGGAGATGAACACTGAAGCTTTCTTT. This gives the protein CAIRQEMNTEAFF.

The chain's CDR3 is CSAFLLETQYF. CDR3 bases: TGCAGTGCTTTTCTTTTGGAGACCCAGTACTTC. The chain employs TRBV20-1 and TRBJ2-5; no definite D call. The CDR3 consists of 11 residues. Germline lookup yields CDR1 DFQATT and CDR2 SNEGSKA (reference sequence). Trimming removed 5 bases at V and 5 bases at J, with 9 bases between.

This chain joins TRBV11-2 and TRBJ2-7; TRBD2 aligns across 8 bases. CDR3 length equals 15 residues. In germline, CDR1 is SGHAT, CDR2 FQNNGV. The V and J ends lost 0 bases and 4 bases, in that order; junction bases with no gene match: 5. DNA of the CDR3: TGTGCCAGCAGCTTAGACGGGACTAGTAGGTACGAGCAGTACTTC. Protein sequence: CASSLDGTSRYEQYF. The entire variable domain, with the rest obtained from reference TRBV11-2 and TRBJ2-7, is as follows: EAGVAQSPRYKIIEKRQSVAFWCNPISGHATLYWYQQILGQGPKLLIQFQNNGVVDDSQLPKDRFSAERLKGVDSTLKIQPAKLEDSAVYLCASSLDGTSRYEQYFGPGTRLTVT.

CDR3 sequence: CASSLLDRGAEQYF. CDR3 nucleotide sequence: TGTGCCAGCAGCTTGTTGGACAGGGGGGCCGAGCAGTACTTC. The V and J genes are TRBV5-4 and TRBJ2-7; 10 positions agree with TRBD1. This CDR3 has 14 residues. V gave up 1 base and J gave up 6 bases; unmatched junction bases: 4. Germline V gene data show CDR1 as SGHNT and CDR2 as YYREEE (reference sequence).

This clone was observed once. The chain links TRBV5-4 to TRBJ2-1; 15 bases map to TRBD2. The CDR3 runs to 15 residues. The V and J ends lost 4 bases and 10 bases, in that order; junction bases with no gene match: 6. The germline V gene encodes CDR1 SGHNT and CDR2 YYREEE (reference sequence). The CDR3 spells CASSPSGTSGREQFF. The CDR3 region has the DNA TGTGCCAGCAGCCCATCCGGGACTAGCGGGAGGGAGCAGTTCTTC.

This sequence joins TRBV6-5 and TRBJ1-2; D is perhaps TRBD1 (6 bases). The CDR3 runs 14 residues. Germline CDR1 MNHEY, CDR2 SVGAGI. Trimming stripped 5 bases from V and 8 bases from J, with 18 bases between. CDR3 region: CASSRITGKRGYTF. The CDR3 region has the DNA TGTGCCAGCAGTAGGATAACAGGGAAACGGGGCTACACCTTC.

The V and J genes are TRBV6-6 and TRBJ1-5; 11 bases are shared with TRBD1. CDR3 length: 15 residues. J lost 4 bases, V lost 6 bases, and 5 bases had no gene match. CDR1 is MNHNY and CDR2 is SVGAGI in the germline V gene (reference sequence). The CDR3 region has the DNA TGTGCCAGCAGCAGAGGACAGGGGGCGAATCAGCCCCAGCATTTT. Amino acid sequence: CASSRGQGANQPQHF.

This clone came up once. The J gene is TRBJ2-7, the V gene TRBV7-4, with 11 bases that match TRBD2. Per the germline V gene, CDR1 is SGHVT and CDR2 is SQSDAQ. The CDR3 spans 15 residues. Unmatched junction bases numbered 5, after V lost 4 bases and J lost 3 bases. The CDR3 reads CASSSTSGSCYEQYF. The CDR3 coding sequence is TGTGCCAGCAGCTCTACTAGCGGGAGTTGCTACGAGCAGTACTTC.

The chain carries TRBV27 and TRBJ2-5; tentative D call: TRBD1 (6 bases). With 10 bases removed from V and 4 bases from J, the gap between germline ends came to 16 bases. Germline CDR1 reads MNHEY; CDR2 reads SMNVEV (reference sequence). This CDR3 is 13 amino acids long. As DNA, the CDR3 is TGTGCCACCGCGAACAGGGCAGGAGAGACCCAGTACTTC. Its translation is CATANRAGETQYF.

The chain has TRBV7-3 and TRBJ2-7; D unclear. V lost 5 bases and J lost 8, with 19 bases in between. The CDR3 consists of 14 residues. From germline, CDR1 is SGHTA and CDR2 FQGTGA. The CDR3 loop is CASSPQPNSNQQYF. CDR3 DNA sequence: TGTGCCAGCAGCCCACAACCGAACTCCAACCAGCAGTACTTC.

The rearrangement links TRBV28 to TRBJ2-1; perhaps TRBD1 as D (8 bases). The CDR3 has 15 residues. Trimming removed 1 base at V and 6 bases at J, with 13 bases between. The germline CDR1 and CDR2 sequences are MDHEN and SYDVKM. CDR3 protein: CASSLYTGGGNEQFF. CDR3 in DNA: TGTGCCAGCAGTTTATACACAGGGGGGGGCAATGAGCAGTTCTTC. Full variable domain (missing parts from reference TRBV28 and TRBJ2-1): DVKVTQSSRYLVKRTGEKVFLECVQDMDHENMFWYRQDPGLGLRLIYFSYDVKMKEKGDIPEGYSVSREKKERFSLILESASTNQTSMYLCASSLYTGGGNEQFFGPGTRLTVL.

V and J are TRBV19 and TRBJ1-6; no clear D gene. The germline V gene encodes CDR1 LNHDA and CDR2 SQIVND (reference sequence). This CDR3 contains 17 residues. Trimming took off 3 bases at V and 0 bases at J, with 12 bases between the two ends. The CDR3 loop is CASSIVGSSSYNSPLHF. CDR3 DNA sequence: TGTGCCAGTAGTATTGTCGGCAGCAGCTCCTATAATTCACCCCTCCACTTT.

As for this clone: Distinct nucleotide sequences in the sample also encode this CDR3. This rearrangement joins TRBV5-6 to TRBJ1-1; unclear D gene. The CDR3 runs 14 residues. V shed 4 bases and J shed 0 bases, with 10 bases lying between them. The germline V gene encodes CDR1 SGHDT and CDR2 YYEEEE. CDR3 region: CASSLEQVNTEAFF. CDR3 nucleotide sequence: TGTGCCAGCAGCCTGGAACAAGTGAACACTGAAGCTTTCTTT.

CDR3 sequence: CASSLAAGGQNTGELFF. CDR3 coding DNA: TGCGCCAGCAGCTTGGCGGCGGGAGGACAGAACACCGGGGAGCTGTTTTTT. The chain joins TRBV5-1 to TRBJ2-2, with 8 nucleotides matching TRBD2. CDR1 is SGHRS, CDR2 YFSETQ, per germline. The V segment lost 0 bases and the J segment 1 base; nucleotides outside the gene matches: 5. The CDR3 sequence is 17 residues long.

The chain couples TRBV19 to TRBJ2-3; the match to TRBD2 covers 8 bases. CDR1 LNHDA and CDR2 SQIVND come from the germline V gene (reference sequence). With V trimmed by 5 bases and J by 4 bases, 20 bases remained unmatched. CDR3 size: 19 residues. The CDR3 here is CASSRYGPGGRSISDTQYF. The CDR3, as DNA: TGTGCCAGTAGTCGCTACGGTCCAGGCGGGAGGTCGATTTCAGATACGCAGTATTTT.

The chain joins TRBV21-1 to TRBJ2-7; the table names TRBD2, a call not compared with the DNA. TRBV21-1 is labeled a pseudogene. The CDR3 has 16 amino acids. The CDR3 DNA is TGTGCCAGCAGCAGAAGGACTAGCGGGAGATCGGACGAGCAGTACTTC. This encodes CASSRRTSGRSDEQYF.

The chain couples TRBV30 to TRBJ1-2; D gene uncertain. This CDR3 spans 13 amino acids. Trimming stripped 1 base from V and 1 base from J, with 7 bases between. The germline V gene encodes CDR1 GTSNPN and CDR2 SVGIG (reference sequence). The CDR3 DNA reads as TGTGCCTGGAGTGGGATGGATAACTATGGCTACACCTTC. Translating it yields CAWSGMDNYGYTF.

The chain uses TRBV4-3 and TRBJ1-5; a weak D match, TRBD1 (5 bases). V shed 5 bases and J shed 2 bases, with 10 bases lying between them. The CDR3 covers 14 residues. Germline values: CDR1 LGHNA, CDR2 YSLEER. The CDR3 DNA reads as TGCGCCAGCAGCACCCGGGACGGCAATCAGCCCCAGCATTTT. Translating it yields CASSTRDGNQPQHF.

The chain carries TRBV6-1 and TRBJ1-1; unclear D gene. The CDR3 runs to 13 residues. The germline V gene has CDR1 MNHNS and CDR2 SASEGT. The ends were cut back, 5 bases at V and 11 bases at J, with 18 bases in the middle. For the CDR3, the DNA is TGTGCCAGCAGTACCGAGATCCCCCCGCGGGCTTTCTTT. Translating gives CASSTEIPPRAFF.

The chain couples TRBV7-3 to TRBJ2-2, with 11 bases matching TRBD2. The CDR3 extends over 14 amino acids. The germline V gene encodes CDR1 SGHTA and CDR2 FQGTGA. J gave up 7 bases and V 4 bases, and 2 bases lay outside the gene matches. CDR3 loop: CASSSGLADGELFF. CDR3 DNA: TGTGCCAGCAGCTCGGGACTAGCGGACGGGGAGCTGTTTTTT.

This clone was counted once. This chain joins TRBV11-3 and TRBJ2-1; TRBD2 might be the D (6 bases). This CDR3 is built from 15 residues. Per the germline V gene, CDR1 is SGHNT and CDR2 is YENEEA. Trimming removed 5 bases from V and 9 bases from J, with 20 bases in between. CDR3 coding DNA: TGTGCCAGCAGCCCCAGTCCCGCGGGGCACACTGAGCAGTTCTTC. It encodes CASSPSPAGHTEQFF.

The chain combines TRBV5-4 with TRBJ1-1; D might be TRBD1 (5 bases). V shed 2 bases and J shed 5 bases, with 13 bases lying between them. The CDR3 sequence is 14 residues long. Germline assignment: CDR1 SGHNT and CDR2 YYREEE (reference sequence). The chain's CDR3 is CASSLKSRETEAFF. CDR3 bases: TGTGCCAGCAGCTTAAAAAGCAGGGAAACTGAAGCTTTCTTT.

V gene TRBV6-1 combines with J gene TRBJ2-1; the D gene is possibly TRBD2 (6 bases). The CDR3 length is 15 residues. Germline V gene lookup returns CDR1 MNHNS and CDR2 SASEGT. Trimming cost V 2 bases and J 6 bases, with 14 bases left between them. The CDR3 loop is CASSELTGVPNEQFF. The DNA for the CDR3 is TGTGCCAGCAGTGAATTGACGGGAGTTCCCAATGAGCAGTTCTTC.

V is TRBV5-1 and J is TRBJ2-1; the D is unclear. Germline assignment: CDR1 SGHRS and CDR2 YFSETQ. The V end was cut by 0 bases, the J end by 10 bases, with 11 bases between. CDR3 length: 13 amino acids. The CDR3 DNA sequence: TGCGCCAGCAGCTTGGTTGCCACCGGGGAGCAGTTCTTC. Amino acids: CASSLVATGEQFF.

The V and J genes are TRBV15 and TRBJ2-2; TRBD2 agrees at 8 bases. The length of the CDR3 is 16 residues. With 2 bases clipped from V and 4 bases from J, the junction kept 6 bases outside the gene matches. Germline V gene lookup returns CDR1 LNHNV and CDR2 YYDKDF (reference sequence). CDR3 sequence: CATSRKIAGPTGELFF. The CDR3, as DNA: TGTGCCACCAGCAGAAAAATAGCGGGACCCACCGGGGAGCTGTTTTTT.